The 26 T cell receptor beta chains reported below all come from one sample, sequenced in a study of memory B cells and T cells in multiple sclerosis. Data came from immunoSEQ multiplex PCR; TCRdb stores just in-frame clones and leaves some out. Seen here are some 700 clones, around 79% observed once, and the top ten hold 10% to 15%. The sequencing input was brain tissue. All receptors come from a human donor with multiple sclerosis.

The chain recombines TRBV7-6 with TRBJ1-1; D not resolved. The CDR3 has 17 residues. Germline CDR1 and CDR2: SGHVS and FNYEAQ. Trimming cost V 5 bases and J 0 bases, with 19 bases left between them. DNA for the CDR3: TGTGCCAGCAGCCCGTCCGGCGGCGCCCCGCTGAACACTGAAGCTTTCTTT. Amino acid sequence: CASSPSGGAPLNTEAFF. Together with reference TRBV7-6 and TRBJ1-1, the CDR3 gives the full variable domain: GAGVSQSPRYKVTKRGQDVALRCDPISGHVSLYWYRQALGQGPEFLTYFNYEAQQDKSGLPNDRFSAERPEGSISTLTIQRTEQRDSAMYRCASSPSGGAPLNTEAFFGQGTRLTVV.

The V call is TRBV13, the J call TRBJ1-2; D gene ambiguous. Per germline, CDR1 PRHDT and CDR2 FYEKMQ (reference sequence). The CDR3 sequence is 16 residues long. With 4 bases removed from V and 0 bases from J, the gap between germline ends came to 15 bases. Here the CDR3 reads CASSSARNLANYGYTF. The CDR3 DNA follows: TGTGCCAGCAGCTCGGCAAGGAACCTAGCTAACTATGGCTACACCTTC.

This chain uses TRBV29-1 with TRBJ1-4, with D perhaps matching TRBD1 (5 bases). This CDR3 is built from 15 residues. Germline V CDR1 and CDR2: SQVTM, ANQGSEA. V was pared by 0 bases and J by 6 bases, with 14 bases between. The CDR3 loop is CSVEDKQEGYEKLFF. The CDR3 nucleotides are TGCAGCGTTGAAGATAAACAGGAGGGGTATGAAAAACTGTTTTTT.

The chain has TRBV28 and TRBJ1-1, with D possibly matching TRBD1 (6 bases). Trimming left V 4 bases short and J 1 base short, with 16 bases between. This CDR3 contains 16 residues. Germline V gene lookup returns CDR1 MDHEN and CDR2 SYDVKM. As DNA, the CDR3 is TGTGCCAGCAGTTCAACCCGACAGGTATCGAACACTGAAGCTTTCTTT. It specifies CASSSTRQVSNTEAFF.

The chain couples TRBV6-5 to TRBJ2-1, with D hard to call. Germline lookup yields CDR1 MNHEY and CDR2 SVGAGI. The CDR3 consists of 15 residues. Trimming removed 5 bases from V and 0 bases from J, with 11 bases in between. CDR3 region: CASSRRAGSYNEQFF. CDR3 DNA sequence: TGTGCCAGCAGTAGACGAGCAGGCTCCTACAATGAGCAGTTCTTC.

V is TRBV27 and J is TRBJ1-1; TRBD1 might be the D (6 bases). The CDR3 covers 15 residues. The germline gives CDR1 MNHEY, CDR2 SMNVEV (reference sequence). V dropped 6 bases and J dropped 4 bases, with 18 bases sitting between them. The CDR3 bases are TGTGCCAGCAGAACCTGGGGGCGGGAGAGCACTGAAGCTTTCTTT. Amino acid sequence: CASRTWGRESTEAFF.

This chain uses TRBV2 with TRBJ2-7, with D possibly TRBD1 on 6 matching bases. This CDR3 has 13 residues. Germline V gene data show CDR1 as SNHLY and CDR2 as FYNNEI. Between the trimmed V and J ends, which lost 2 bases and 5 bases, there was a span of 10 bases. The CDR3 spells CASSEQGFNEQYF. The CDR3 DNA reads as TGTGCCAGCAGTGAACAGGGGTTCAACGAGCAGTACTTC.

V and J are TRBV2 and TRBJ2-5; D possibly corresponds to TRBD2 (6 bases). V lost 4 bases and J 5 bases, leaving 20 bases between the germline ends. Looked up from germline, CDR1 is SNHLY and CDR2 is FYNNEI. The CDR3 loop spans 16 amino acids. The CDR3 coding sequence is TGTGCCAGCAGTGGAGCATTCCCGGGGGTGGGGGAGACCCAGTACTTC. Translating it yields CASSGAFPGVGETQYF.

The chain employs TRBV5-5 and TRBJ1-2; TRBD1 is a possible D gene (6 bases). This CDR3 contains 15 residues. CDR1 is SGHKS, CDR2 YYEKEE, per germline (reference sequence). Trimming removed 2 bases from V and 4 bases from J, with 15 bases in between. The CDR3 is CASSLFAGEGYGYTF. In DNA, the CDR3 is TGTGCCAGCAGCTTATTTGCAGGGGAGGGCTATGGCTACACCTTC.

CDR3: CASRSTGTTAGGEQFF. The CDR3 DNA reads as TGCGCCAGCAGATCGACCGGGACTACGGCGGGGGGTGAGCAGTTCTTC. The chain couples TRBV5-1 to TRBJ2-1, with 8 bases aligning to TRBD2. V shed 5 bases and J 9 bases; nucleotides not matched to a gene: 16. Germline V gene sequence: CDR1 SGHRS, CDR2 YFSETQ. CDR3 length equals 16 residues.

V and J are TRBV4-1 and TRBJ2-1; TRBD1 agrees at 8 bases. The junction had 7 bases not matched to a gene; V was cut back by 2 bases and J by 10 bases. This CDR3 region has 14 residues. Germline V lookup: CDR1 MGHRA, CDR2 YSYEKL. CDR3 region: CASSQYQGANEQFF. In DNA, the CDR3 is TGCGCCAGCAGCCAATATCAGGGGGCAAACGAGCAGTTCTTC.

The chain links TRBV10-3 to TRBJ2-1, with a possible D match to TRBD1 (6 bases). The CDR3 covers 17 residues. V was clipped by 2 bases and J by 2 bases, with 16 bases between them. CDR1 is ENHRY and CDR2 is SYGVKD in the germline V gene. The CDR3 nucleotides read TGTGCCATCAGTGAGATAGGACAGACTACAACCTACAATGAGCAGTTCTTC. Its protein is CAISEIGQTTTYNEQFF.

In the case of this clone: The limits of the CDR3 on the DNA are not certain, so only TCRdb's listed CDR3 is given. The chain uses TRBV6-1 and TRBJ1-5. The germline V gene encodes CDR1 MNHNS and CDR2 SASEGT. Termini included, the CDR3 measures 16 amino acids. The CDR3 here is CASSEVVAAGNQPRHF.

The chain uses TRBV10-1 and TRBJ1-2; TRBD1 is a possible D gene (6 bases). The V end was cut by 3 bases, the J end by 4 bases, with 15 bases between. This CDR3 spans 15 amino acids. CDR1 WNHNN and CDR2 SYGVQD come from the germline V gene (reference sequence). The CDR3 DNA follows: TGCGCCAGCAGTGATCGACAGGTACTAGGCTATGGCTACACCTTC. Its translation is CASSDRQVLGYGYTF.

The chain links TRBV2 to TRBJ1-2, with no clear D. The CDR3 contains 11 residues. Germline V gene sequence: CDR1 SNHLY, CDR2 FYNNEI. Trimming left V 3 bases short and J 5 bases short, with 4 bases between. The CDR3 here is CASSERYGYTF. CDR3 coding DNA: TGTGCCAGCAGTGAGCGTTATGGCTACACCTTC.

The J gene is TRBJ1-2, the V gene TRBV7-6, with D perhaps TRBD1 (5 bases). This CDR3 is 12 amino acids long. Trimming removed 10 bases from V and 8 bases from J, with 17 bases in between. Germline CDR1 is SGHVS and CDR2 is FNYEAQ. CDR3 nucleotides: TGTGCCATAGGCGGGACCGGTATAGGCTACACCTTC. The encoded protein is CAIGGTGIGYTF.

This chain links TRBV11-3 with TRBJ2-3; TRBD2 matches 10 bases. This CDR3 has 19 residues. In germline, CDR1 is SGHNT, CDR2 YENEEA. With V trimmed by 0 bases and J by 0 bases, 9 bases remained unmatched. CDR3 sequence (DNA): TGTGCCAGCAGCTTAGAGGTAGCGGGGGGCTTTACTAGCACAGATACGCAGTATTTT. It codes for CASSLEVAGGFTSTDTQYF. The full variable domain, its missing parts supplied by reference TRBV11-3 and TRBJ2-3, is EAGVVQSPRYKIIEKKQPVAFWCNPISGHNTLYWYLQNLGQGPELLIRYENEEAVDDSQLPKDRFSAERLKGVDSTLKIQPAELGDSAVYLCASSLEVAGGFTSTDTQYFGPGTRLTVL.

This chain uses TRBV25-1 with TRBJ2-7, with D possibly TRBD1 on 6 matching bases. V lost 2 bases and J lost 4, with 9 bases in between. The CDR3 sequence is 13 residues long. Germline CDR1 is MGHDK and CDR2 is SYGVNS. This CDR3 reads CASSEGGWYEQYF. In DNA form, the CDR3 reads TGTGCCAGCAGTGAAGGGGGCTGGTACGAGCAGTACTTC.

The V gene is TRBV16, the J gene TRBJ2-5; 7 nucleotides line up with TRBD1. Germline values: CDR1 KGHSY, CDR2 FQNENV. The V segment lost 2 bases and the J segment 1 base; nucleotides outside the gene matches: 4. The CDR3 loop spans 15 amino acids. This CDR3 is CASSQPRQGQETQYF. The CDR3 nucleotides are TGTGCCAGCAGCCAACCTCGACAGGGCCAAGAGACCCAGTACTTC.

This chain joins TRBV18 and TRBJ2-3; D not resolved. Germline lookup yields CDR1 KGHSH and CDR2 LQKENI. The ends were cut back, 0 bases at V and 6 bases at J, with 13 bases in the middle. The CDR3 covers 15 residues. Here the CDR3 reads CASSPPGSLPDTQYF. The CDR3 DNA reads TGTGCCAGCTCACCACCCGGTAGTCTCCCGGATACGCAGTATTTT.

This clone turned up a few times. The rearrangement joins TRBV6-5 to TRBJ2-5; 7 nucleotides match TRBD1. With the DNA end fitting TRBJ2-7 better, the J assignment may be wrong. CDR1 and CDR2 from the germline V gene are MNHEY and SVGAGI. The CDR3 length is 15 residues. The CDR3, as DNA: TGTGCCAGCAACCCCGGGACAGCTTACTCCTACGAGCAGTACTTC. As protein: CASNPGTAYSYEQYF.

This sequence joins TRBV9 and TRBJ2-3; D is unclear. Looked up from germline, CDR1 is SGDLS and CDR2 is YYNGEE. Trimming removed 4 bases at V and 6 bases at J, with 12 bases between. This CDR3 comprises 13 residues. The CDR3 coding sequence is TGTGCCAGCAGCACCCTAGGTCGGGATACGCAGTATTTT. Its protein product is CASSTLGRDTQYF.

This clone was observed a single time. The rearrangement joins TRBV6-5 to TRBJ2-7; the D gene is possibly TRBD2 (6 bases). This CDR3 has 13 amino acids. V was pared by 6 bases and J by 1 base, with 10 bases between. Germline V gene lookup returns CDR1 MNHEY and CDR2 SVGAGI. The chain's CDR3 is CASSNSGSYEQYF. CDR3 DNA sequence: TGTGCCAGCAGCAATAGCGGTTCCTACGAGCAGTACTTC.

The chain links TRBV2 to TRBJ2-7; TRBD1 aligns across 12 bases. In germline, CDR1 is SNHLY, CDR2 FYNNEI. V shed 7 bases and J 4 bases; nucleotides not matched to a gene: 8. The CDR3 extends over 15 amino acids. This CDR3 reads CASIRGGQGAYEQYF. The CDR3 coding sequence is TGTGCCAGCATTCGGGGGGGACAGGGGGCTTACGAGCAGTACTTC.

The chain joins TRBV5-5 to TRBJ1-3; 7 bases are shared with TRBD1. Germline values: CDR1 SGHKS, CDR2 YYEKEE (reference sequence). The trim removed 5 bases at V and 4 bases at J, leaving 12 bases unmatched. This CDR3 is 16 amino acids long. The chain's CDR3 is CASRPRSTGTGNTIYF. CDR3 coding DNA: TGTGCCAGCAGACCTCGATCGACAGGGACCGGAAACACCATATATTTT.

In DNA, the CDR3 is TGTGCCAGTACGGGTTGGCAGATGAGGGATAGCAATCAGCCCCAGCATTTT. Amino acids: CASTGWQMRDSNQPQHF. The rearrangement joins TRBV19 to TRBJ1-5; no firm D call. Trimming shortened V by 7 bases and J by 0 bases, and 19 bases separated the two germline ends. The V gene's germline CDR1 is LNHDA and CDR2 SQIVND (reference sequence). The CDR3 loop spans 17 amino acids. Full variable domain (rest looked up from reference TRBV19 and TRBJ1-5): DGGITQSPKYLFRKEGQNVTLSCEQNLNHDAMYWYRQDPGQGLRLIYYSQIVNDFQKGDIAEGYSVSREKKESFPLTVTSAQKNPTAFYLCASTGWQMRDSNQPQHFGDGTRLSIL.